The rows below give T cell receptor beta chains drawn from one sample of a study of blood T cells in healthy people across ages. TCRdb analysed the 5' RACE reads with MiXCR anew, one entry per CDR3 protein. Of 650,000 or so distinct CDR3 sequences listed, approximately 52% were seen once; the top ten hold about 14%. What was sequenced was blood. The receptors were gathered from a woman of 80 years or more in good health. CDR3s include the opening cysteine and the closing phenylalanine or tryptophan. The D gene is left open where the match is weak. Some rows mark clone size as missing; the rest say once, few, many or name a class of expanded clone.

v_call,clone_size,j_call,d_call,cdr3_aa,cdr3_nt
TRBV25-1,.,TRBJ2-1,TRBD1,CASSVTGGQGSNEQFF,TGTGCCAGCAGTGTAACCGGTGGACAGGGGTCAAATGAGCAGTTCTTC
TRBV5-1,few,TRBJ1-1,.,CASSGTDTREAFF,TGCGCCAGCAGCGGGACCGACACCCGTGAAGCTTTCTTT
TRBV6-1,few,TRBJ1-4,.,CASSEAGEGVDEKLFF,TGTGCCAGCAGTGAAGCCGGGGAGGGGGTGGACGAAAAACTGTTTTTT
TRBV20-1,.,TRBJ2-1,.,CSARVATRSNEQFF,TGCAGTGCTAGAGTGGCGACTAGATCCAATGAGCAGTTCTTC
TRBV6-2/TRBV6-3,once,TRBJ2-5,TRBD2,CASSYRRLAGPTETQYF,TGTGCCAGCAGTTACCGGCGGCTAGCGGGGCCTACAGAGACCCAGTACTTC
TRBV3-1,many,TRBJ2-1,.,CASSHSSEQFF,TGTGCCAGCAGCCATAGTAGCGAGCAGTTCTTC
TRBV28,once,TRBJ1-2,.,CASTEDTVGGINYGYTF,TGTGCCAGCACCGAAGACACCGTGGGGGGTATTAACTATGGCTACACCTTC
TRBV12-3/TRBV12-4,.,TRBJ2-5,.,CASRLMEETQYF,TGTGCCAGCAGGTTAATGGAAGAGACCCAGTACTTC
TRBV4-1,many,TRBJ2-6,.,CASSLHMGANVLTF,TGCGCCAGCAGCCTACATATGGGGGCCAACGTCCTGACTTTC
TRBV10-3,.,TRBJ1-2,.,CAISERGSFGYTF,TGTGCCATCAGTGAGCGAGGCAGTTTCGGCTACACCTTC
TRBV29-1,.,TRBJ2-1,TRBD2,CSATGLAGSKGEQFF,TGCAGCGCCACGGGGCTAGCGGGTTCAAAGGGTGAGCAGTTCTTC
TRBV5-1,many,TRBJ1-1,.,CASSPYQLNTEAFF,TGCGCCAGCAGCCCTTATCAATTGAACACTGAAGCTTTCTTT
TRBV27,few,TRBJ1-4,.,CASSVLGGEKLFF,TGTGCCAGCAGTGTCCTGGGGGGGGAAAAACTGTTTTTT
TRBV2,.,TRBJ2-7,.,CARGTPRSYEQYF,TGTGCCAGAGGGACTCCGCGGTCCTACGAGCAGTACTTC
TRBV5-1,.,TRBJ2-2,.,CASSLQGSNTGELFF,TGCGCCAGCAGCTTGCAGGGATCGAACACCGGGGAGCTGTTTTTT
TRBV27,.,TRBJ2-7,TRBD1,CASGTGAWEQYF,TGTGCCAGCGGGACAGGGGCATGGGAGCAGTACTTC
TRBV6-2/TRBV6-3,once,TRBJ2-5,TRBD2,CASSYQTSQETQYF,TGTGCCAGCAGTTACCAGACTAGCCAGGAGACCCAGTACTTC
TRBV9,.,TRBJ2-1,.,CASSAGLLSYNEQFF,TGTGCCAGCAGCGCCGGACTTCTCTCCTACAATGAGCAGTTCTTC
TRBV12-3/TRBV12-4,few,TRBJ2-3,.,CAGSFSGTDTQYF,TGTGCCGGCAGTTTTAGCGGCACAGATACGCAGTATTTT
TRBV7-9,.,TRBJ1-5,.,CASSLDVDQPQHF,TGTGCCAGCAGCTTAGACGTGGATCAGCCCCAGCATTTT
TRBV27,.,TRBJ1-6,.,CASSGEGGNNSPLHF,TGTGCCAGCAGTGGAGAGGGGGGGAATAATTCACCCCTCCACTTT
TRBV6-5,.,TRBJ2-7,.,CASSLTSRSYEQYF,TGTGCCAGCAGTCTAACTAGTAGGTCCTACGAGCAGTACTTC
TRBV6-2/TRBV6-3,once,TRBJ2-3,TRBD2,CASRALAEGITDTQYF,TGTGCCAGCAGGGCTCTAGCGGAGGGAATCACAGATACGCAGTATTTT
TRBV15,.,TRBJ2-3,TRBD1,CATSGFGQGVTDTQYF,TGTGCCACCAGCGGGTTCGGACAGGGGGTGACAGATACGCAGTATTTT
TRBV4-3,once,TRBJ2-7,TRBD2,CASSHGTSGSYNEQYF,TGCGCCAGCAGCCACGGGACTAGCGGGTCCTACAATGAGCAGTACTTC
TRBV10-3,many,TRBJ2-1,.,CAIRTIEQGTYNEQFF,TGTGCCATCAGGACTATAGAGCAGGGAACCTACAATGAGCAGTTCTTC
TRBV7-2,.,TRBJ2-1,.,CASEGGTFYNEQFF,TGTGCCAGCGAGGGCGGGACCTTTTACAATGAGCAGTTCTTC
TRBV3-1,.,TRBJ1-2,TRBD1,CASSQYTGQGNGYIF,TGTGCCAGCAGCCAATATACGGGACAGGGTAATGGCTACATCTTC
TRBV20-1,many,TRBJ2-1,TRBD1,CSALPVDRGMGSYNEQFF,TGCAGTGCGCTCCCCGTTGACAGGGGAATGGGTTCCTACAATGAGCAGTTCTTC
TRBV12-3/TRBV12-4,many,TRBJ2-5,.,CASSLEYQETQYF,TGTGCCAGCAGTTTGGAGTACCAAGAGACCCAGTACTTC
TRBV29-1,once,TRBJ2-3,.,CSGTGYDVDTQYF,TGCAGCGGGACCGGTTATGATGTAGATACGCAGTATTTT
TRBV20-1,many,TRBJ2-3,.,CSARSPSPDTQYF,TGCAGTGCTAGATCTCCCAGTCCAGATACGCAGTATTTT
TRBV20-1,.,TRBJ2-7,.,CSARDRQNYEQYF,TGCAGTGCTAGAGATCGTCAGAACTACGAGCAGTACTTC
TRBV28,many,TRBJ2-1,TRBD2,CAIQIAGGYNEQFF,TGTGCCATCCAAATAGCGGGGGGGTACAATGAGCAGTTCTTC
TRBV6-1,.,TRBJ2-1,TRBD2,CASSEGLAGAHSYNEQFF,TGTGCCAGCTCGGAGGGACTAGCGGGAGCGCACTCCTACAATGAGCAGTTCTTC
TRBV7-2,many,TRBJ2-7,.,CASKGPKHYEQYF,TGTGCCAGCAAGGGACCTAAGCATTACGAGCAGTACTTC
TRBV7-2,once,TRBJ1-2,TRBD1,CASSLVGTGRLSGYTF,TGTGCCAGCAGCTTAGTCGGGACAGGGAGGTTGAGCGGCTACACCTTC
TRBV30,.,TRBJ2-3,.,CAWSVSDARRFPDTQYF,TGTGCCTGGAGTGTTAGTGACGCGAGAAGGTTTCCAGATACGCAGTATTTT
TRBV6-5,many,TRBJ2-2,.,CASRDSDLNTGELFF,TGTGCCAGCAGAGACTCAGACTTGAACACCGGGGAGCTGTTTTTT
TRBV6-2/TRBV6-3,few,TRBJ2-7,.,CASSYGLWTPRTYEQYF,TGTGCCAGCAGTTACGGTCTTTGGACACCCCGGACCTACGAGCAGTACTTC
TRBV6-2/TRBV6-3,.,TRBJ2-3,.,CASSSFRNVKDTQYF,TGTGCCAGCAGTTCATTCAGGAATGTAAAAGATACGCAGTATTTT
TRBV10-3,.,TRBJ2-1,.,CATSRSPGKTDEQFF,TGTGCCACCAGCCGTAGCCCGGGCAAGACGGATGAGCAGTTCTTC
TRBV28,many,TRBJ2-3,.,CASSLGGRNTDTQYF,TGTGCCAGCAGCCTTGGAGGGCGAAACACAGATACGCAGTATTTT
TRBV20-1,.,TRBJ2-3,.,CNASPTGDTQYF,TGCAATGCCAGTCCCACGGGAGATACGCAGTATTTT
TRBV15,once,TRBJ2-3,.,CATSRVALRDTQYF,TGTGCCACCAGCAGGGTGGCTCTCAGGGATACGCAGTATTTT
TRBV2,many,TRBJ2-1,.,CASSSRDNNEQFF,TGTGCCAGCAGTTCACGGGACAACAATGAGCAGTTCTTC
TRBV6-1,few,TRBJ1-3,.,CASRLGQGNTIYF,TGTGCCAGCAGACTCGGACAGGGAAACACCATATATTTT
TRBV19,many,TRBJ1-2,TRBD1,CASNFPPGTGGLGYTF,TGTGCCAGCAACTTCCCCCCGGGGACAGGGGGTCTTGGCTACACCTTC
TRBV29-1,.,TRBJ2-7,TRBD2,CSVEVAGATYEQYF,TGCAGCGTTGAGGTGGCGGGAGCGACCTACGAGCAGTACTTC
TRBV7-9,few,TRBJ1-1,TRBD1,CASSQWGQGKANTEAFF,TGTGCCAGTTCCCAATGGGGACAGGGGAAAGCGAACACTGAAGCTTTCTTT
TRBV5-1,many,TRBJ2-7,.,CASSLGEGSKEQYF,TGCGCCAGCAGCTTGGGAGAGGGATCTAAAGAGCAGTACTTC
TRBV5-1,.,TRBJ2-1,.,CASSSQGNNEQFF,TGCGCCAGCAGCTCCCAGGGGAACAATGAGCAGTTCTTC
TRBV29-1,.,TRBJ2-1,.,CSVASAGRARQFF,TGCAGCGTTGCGTCAGCGGGTAGGGCGCGGCAGTTCTTC
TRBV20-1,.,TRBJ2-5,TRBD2,CSARDVSDGGETQYF,TGCAGTGCTAGAGATGTATCGGACGGGGGGGAGACCCAGTACTTC
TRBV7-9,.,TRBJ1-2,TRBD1,CASSSDRVHGYTF,TGTGCCAGCAGCTCCGACAGGGTCCATGGCTACACCTTC
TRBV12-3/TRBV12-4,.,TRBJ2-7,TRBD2,CASSRLAGPASYEQYF,TGTGCCAGCTCGAGACTAGCGGGCCCTGCGTCCTACGAGCAGTACTTC
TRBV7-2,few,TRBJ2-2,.,CASSLGGMGNTGELFF,TGTGCCAGCAGCTTGGGGGGAATGGGGAACACCGGGGAGCTGTTTTTT
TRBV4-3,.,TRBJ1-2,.,CASSQSDRLDYGYTF,TGCGCCAGCAGCCAGAGCGACAGACTAGACTATGGCTACACCTTC
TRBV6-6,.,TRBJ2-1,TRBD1,CASNSQGIGYNEQFF,TGTGCCAGCAATTCACAGGGGATCGGCTACAATGAGCAGTTCTTC
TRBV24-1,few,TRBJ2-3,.,CATSDGVNTDTQYF,TGTGCCACCAGTGATGGGGTTAACACAGATACGCAGTATTTT